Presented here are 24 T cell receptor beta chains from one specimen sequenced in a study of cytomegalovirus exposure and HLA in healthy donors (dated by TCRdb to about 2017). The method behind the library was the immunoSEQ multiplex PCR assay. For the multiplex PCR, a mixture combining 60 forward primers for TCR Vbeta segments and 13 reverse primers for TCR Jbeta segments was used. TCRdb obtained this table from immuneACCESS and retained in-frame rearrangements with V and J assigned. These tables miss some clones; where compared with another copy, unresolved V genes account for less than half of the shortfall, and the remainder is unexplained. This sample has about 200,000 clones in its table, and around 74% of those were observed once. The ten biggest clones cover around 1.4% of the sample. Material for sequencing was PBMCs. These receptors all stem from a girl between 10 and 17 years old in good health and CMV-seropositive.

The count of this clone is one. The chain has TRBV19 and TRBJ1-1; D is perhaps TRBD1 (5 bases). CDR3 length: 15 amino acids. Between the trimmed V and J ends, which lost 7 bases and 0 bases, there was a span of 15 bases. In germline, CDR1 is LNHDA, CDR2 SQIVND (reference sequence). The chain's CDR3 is CASKETALMNTEAFF. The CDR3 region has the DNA TGTGCCAGTAAGGAGACAGCTCTTATGAACACTGAAGCTTTCTTT.

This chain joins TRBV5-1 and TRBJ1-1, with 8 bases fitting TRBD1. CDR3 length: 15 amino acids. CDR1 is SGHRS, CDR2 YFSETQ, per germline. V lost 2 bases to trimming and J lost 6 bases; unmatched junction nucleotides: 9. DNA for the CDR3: TGCGCCAGCAGCTTAGGAAGGGACAGGACGGCTGAAGCTTTCTTT. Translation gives CASSLGRDRTAEAFF.

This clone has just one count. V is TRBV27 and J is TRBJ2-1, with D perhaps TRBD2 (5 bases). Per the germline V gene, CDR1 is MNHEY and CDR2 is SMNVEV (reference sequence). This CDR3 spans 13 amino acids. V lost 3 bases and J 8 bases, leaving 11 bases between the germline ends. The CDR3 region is CASSFYTGYEQFF. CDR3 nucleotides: TGTGCCAGCAGTTTTTATACGGGGTATGAGCAGTTCTTC.

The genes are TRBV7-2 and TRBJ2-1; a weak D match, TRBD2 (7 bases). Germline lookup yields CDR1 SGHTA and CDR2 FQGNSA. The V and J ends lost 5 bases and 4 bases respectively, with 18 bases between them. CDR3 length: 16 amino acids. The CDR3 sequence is CASSLLQGRGYNEQFF. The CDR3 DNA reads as TGTGCCAGCAGCCTCCTGCAGGGGAGGGGTTACAATGAGCAGTTCTTC.

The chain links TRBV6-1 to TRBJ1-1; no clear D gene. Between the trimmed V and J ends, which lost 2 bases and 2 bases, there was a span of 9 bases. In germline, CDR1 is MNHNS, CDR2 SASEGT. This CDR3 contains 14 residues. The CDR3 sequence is CASSELSVNTEAFF. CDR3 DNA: TGTGCCAGCAGTGAACTGTCAGTAAACACTGAAGCTTTCTTT.

CDR3 DNA sequence: TGTGCTATTAGTTCTACCAAAAACATTCAGTACTTC. This encodes CAISSTKNIQYF. The rearrangement joins TRBV10-3 to TRBJ2-4; unclear D gene. CDR1 is ENHRY and CDR2 is SYGVKD in the germline V gene. The CDR3 sequence is 12 residues long.

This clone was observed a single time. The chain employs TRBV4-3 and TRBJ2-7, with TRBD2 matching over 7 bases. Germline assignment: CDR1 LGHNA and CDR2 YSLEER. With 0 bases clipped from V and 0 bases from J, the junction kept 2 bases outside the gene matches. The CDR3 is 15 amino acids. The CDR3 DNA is TGCGCCAGCAGCCAAGATCTAGCGGCCTCCTACGAGCAGTACTTC. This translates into CASSQDLAASYEQYF.

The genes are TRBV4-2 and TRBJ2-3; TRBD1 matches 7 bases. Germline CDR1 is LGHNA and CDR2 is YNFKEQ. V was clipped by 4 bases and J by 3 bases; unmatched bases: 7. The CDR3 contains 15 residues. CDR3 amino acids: CASSPRDSETDTQYF. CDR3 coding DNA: TGTGCCAGCAGCCCTCGGGACAGTGAAACAGATACGCAGTATTTT.

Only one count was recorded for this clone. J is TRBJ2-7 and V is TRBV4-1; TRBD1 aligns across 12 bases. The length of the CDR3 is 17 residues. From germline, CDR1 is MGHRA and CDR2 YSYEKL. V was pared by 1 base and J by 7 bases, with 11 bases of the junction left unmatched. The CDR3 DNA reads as TGCGCCAGCAGCCAAGGGTTGGCCGGGACAGGGGGCAGAGAGCAGTACTTC. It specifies CASSQGLAGTGGREQYF.

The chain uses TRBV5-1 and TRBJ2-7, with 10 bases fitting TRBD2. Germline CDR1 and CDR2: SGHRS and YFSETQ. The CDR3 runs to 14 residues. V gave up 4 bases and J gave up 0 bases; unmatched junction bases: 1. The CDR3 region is CASSPSGGSYEQYF. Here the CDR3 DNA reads TGCGCCAGCAGCCCTAGCGGGGGCTCCTACGAGCAGTACTTC.

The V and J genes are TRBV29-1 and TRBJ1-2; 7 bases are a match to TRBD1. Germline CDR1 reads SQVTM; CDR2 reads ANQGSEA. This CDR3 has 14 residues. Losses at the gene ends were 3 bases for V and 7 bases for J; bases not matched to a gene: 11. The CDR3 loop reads CSVEPVQGIGGYTF. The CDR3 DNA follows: TGCAGCGTTGAGCCGGTACAGGGGATAGGTGGCTACACCTTC.

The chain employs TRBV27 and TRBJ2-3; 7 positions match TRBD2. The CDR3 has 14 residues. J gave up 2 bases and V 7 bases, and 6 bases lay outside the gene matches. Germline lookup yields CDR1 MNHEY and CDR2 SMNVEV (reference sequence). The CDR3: CASTEGRATDTQYF. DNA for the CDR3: TGTGCCAGCACCGAAGGGAGGGCCACAGATACGCAGTATTTT.

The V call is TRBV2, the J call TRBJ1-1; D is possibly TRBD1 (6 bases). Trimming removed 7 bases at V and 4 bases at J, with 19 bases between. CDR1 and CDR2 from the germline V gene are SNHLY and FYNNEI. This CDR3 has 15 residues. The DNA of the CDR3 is TGTGCCAGCACCACGGACAGCGGATTTGCCACTGAAGCTTTCTTT. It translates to CASTTDSGFATEAFF.

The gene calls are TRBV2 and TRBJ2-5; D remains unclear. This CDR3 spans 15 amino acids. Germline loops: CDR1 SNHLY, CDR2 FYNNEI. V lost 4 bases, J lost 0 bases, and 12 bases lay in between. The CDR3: CASSVPRVYQETQYF. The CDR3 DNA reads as TGTGCCAGCAGTGTCCCTAGAGTATACCAAGAGACCCAGTACTTC.

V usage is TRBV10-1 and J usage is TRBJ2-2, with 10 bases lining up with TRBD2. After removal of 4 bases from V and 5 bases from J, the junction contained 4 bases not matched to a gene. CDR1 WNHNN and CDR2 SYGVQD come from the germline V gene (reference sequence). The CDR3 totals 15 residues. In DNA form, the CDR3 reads TGCGCCAGCAGTGTGACTAGCGGGTATACCGGGGAGCTGTTTTTT. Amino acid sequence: CASSVTSGYTGELFF.

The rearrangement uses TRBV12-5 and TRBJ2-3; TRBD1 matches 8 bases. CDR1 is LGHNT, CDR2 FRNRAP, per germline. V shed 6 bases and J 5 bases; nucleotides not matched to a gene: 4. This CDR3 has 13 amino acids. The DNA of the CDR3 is TGTGCTAGTGGACTTGACAGGGGAGATACGCAGTATTTT. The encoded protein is CASGLDRGDTQYF.

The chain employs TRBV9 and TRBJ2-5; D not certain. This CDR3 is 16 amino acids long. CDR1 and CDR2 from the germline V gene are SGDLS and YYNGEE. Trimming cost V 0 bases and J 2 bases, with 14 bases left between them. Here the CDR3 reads CASSVGSPLLQETQYF. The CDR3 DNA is TGTGCCAGCAGCGTAGGCTCACCACTACTGCAAGAGACCCAGTACTTC.

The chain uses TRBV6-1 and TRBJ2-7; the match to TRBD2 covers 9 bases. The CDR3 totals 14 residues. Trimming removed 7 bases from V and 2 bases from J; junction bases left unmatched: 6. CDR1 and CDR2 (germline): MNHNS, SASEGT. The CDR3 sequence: CASTPTSGPYEQYF. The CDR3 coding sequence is TGTGCCAGCACCCCTACTAGCGGGCCCTACGAGCAGTACTTC.

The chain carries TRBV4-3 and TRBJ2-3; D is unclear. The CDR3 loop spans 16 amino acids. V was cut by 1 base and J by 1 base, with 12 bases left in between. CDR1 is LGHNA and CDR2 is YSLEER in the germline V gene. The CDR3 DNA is TGCGCCAGCAGCCAAGTTGTCGGCAGCGGCACAGATACGCAGTATTTT. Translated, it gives CASSQVVGSGTDTQYF.

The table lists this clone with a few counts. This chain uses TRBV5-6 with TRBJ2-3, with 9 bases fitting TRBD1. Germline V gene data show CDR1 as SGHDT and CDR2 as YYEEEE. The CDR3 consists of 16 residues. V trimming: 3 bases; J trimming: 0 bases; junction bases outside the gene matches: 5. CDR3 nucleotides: TGTGCCAGCAGCTCAGGACAGGGGCATAGCACAGATACGCAGTATTTT. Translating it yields CASSSGQGHSTDTQYF.

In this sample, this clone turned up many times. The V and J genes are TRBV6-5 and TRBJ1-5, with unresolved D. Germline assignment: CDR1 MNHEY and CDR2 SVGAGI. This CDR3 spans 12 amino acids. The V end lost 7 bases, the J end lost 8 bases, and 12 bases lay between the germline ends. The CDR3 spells CASIKVGEPQHF. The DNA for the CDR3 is TGTGCCAGCATCAAGGTGGGCGAGCCCCAGCATTTT.

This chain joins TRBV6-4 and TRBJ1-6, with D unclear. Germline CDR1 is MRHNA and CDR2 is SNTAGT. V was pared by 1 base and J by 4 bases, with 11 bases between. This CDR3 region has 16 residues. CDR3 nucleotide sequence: TGTGCCAGCAGTGACTTGGGGAGGGCGTATAATTCACCCCTCCACTTT. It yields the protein CASSDLGRAYNSPLHF.

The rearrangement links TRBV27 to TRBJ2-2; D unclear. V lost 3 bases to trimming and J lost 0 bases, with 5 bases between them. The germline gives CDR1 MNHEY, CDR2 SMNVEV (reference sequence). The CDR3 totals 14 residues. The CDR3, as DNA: TGTGCCAGCAGTTTCGGTGCGAACACCGGGGAGCTGTTTTTT. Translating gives CASSFGANTGELFF.

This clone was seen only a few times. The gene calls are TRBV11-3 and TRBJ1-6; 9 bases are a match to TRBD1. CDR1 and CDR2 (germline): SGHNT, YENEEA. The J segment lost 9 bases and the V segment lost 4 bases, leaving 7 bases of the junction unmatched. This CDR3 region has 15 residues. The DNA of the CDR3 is TGTGCCAGCAGCTCGGACAGGGGAAGAGGTTCACCCCTCCACTTT. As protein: CASSSDRGRGSPLHF.